This entry concerns a single TCR beta chain. Its antigen remains unknown. The protocol was immunoSEQ multiplex PCR, while the TCRdb copy is restricted to in-frame clones and leaves out a portion. The sample carries about 5,800 clones, roughly 32% recorded once. This sample is drawn from a study of T cell clones after liver transplantation. Germline-derived CDR1 and CDR2 are LNHDA and SQIVND (reference sequence). This CDR3 is 11 amino acids long. The V end was cut by 10 bases, the J end by 3 bases, with 9 bases between. TCRbeta sequences of proliferating CFSE-low MLR cells were labeled alloreactive. Stimulators were graft donor PBMCs, splenocytes, lymph-node cells, or third-party PBMCs for pre-transplant recipient cells.

The origin of this receptor is a human patient who received a liver transplant. These T cells may partly come from the graft donor. The chain links TRBV19 to TRBJ2-5, with D possibly matching TRBD2 (6 bases). Sequenced: CD4+ T cells from cultured PBMCs. The CDR3 spells CATRREETQYF. CDR3 DNA: TGTGCCACCAGGAGGGAAGAGACCCAGTACTTC. Using reference TRBV19 and TRBJ2-5 for the parts outside the CDR3, the full variable domain is DGGITQSPKYLFRKEGQNVTLSCEQNLNHDAMYWYRQDPGQGLRLIYYSQIVNDFQKGDIAEGYSVSREKKESFPLTVTSAQKNPTAFYLCATRREETQYFGPGTRLLVL.